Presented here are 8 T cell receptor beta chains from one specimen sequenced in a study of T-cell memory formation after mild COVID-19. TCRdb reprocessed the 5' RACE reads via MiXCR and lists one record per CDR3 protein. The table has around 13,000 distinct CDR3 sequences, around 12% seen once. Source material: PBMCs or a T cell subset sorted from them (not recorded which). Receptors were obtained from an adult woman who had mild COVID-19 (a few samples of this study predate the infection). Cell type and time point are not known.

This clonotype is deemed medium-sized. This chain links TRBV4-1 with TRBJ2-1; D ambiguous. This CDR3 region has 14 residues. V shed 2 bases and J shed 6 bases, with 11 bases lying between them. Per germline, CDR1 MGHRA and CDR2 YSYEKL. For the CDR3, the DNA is TGCGCCAGCAGCCAAAAGCTCAGGATCAATGAGCAGTTCTTC. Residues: CASSQKLRINEQFF.

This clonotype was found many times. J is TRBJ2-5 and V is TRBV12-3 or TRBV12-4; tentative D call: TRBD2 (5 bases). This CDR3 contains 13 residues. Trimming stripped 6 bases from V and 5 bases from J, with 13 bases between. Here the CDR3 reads CASSGLKQETQYF. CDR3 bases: TGTGCCAGCAGCGGACTGAAACAGGAGACCCAGTACTTC.

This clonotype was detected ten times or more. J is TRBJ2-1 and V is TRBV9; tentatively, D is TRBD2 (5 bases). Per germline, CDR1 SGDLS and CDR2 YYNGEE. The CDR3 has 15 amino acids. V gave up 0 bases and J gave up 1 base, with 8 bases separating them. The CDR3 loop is CASSVGGQSYNEQFF. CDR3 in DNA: TGTGCCAGCAGCGTAGGCGGGCAATCCTACAATGAGCAGTTCTTC.

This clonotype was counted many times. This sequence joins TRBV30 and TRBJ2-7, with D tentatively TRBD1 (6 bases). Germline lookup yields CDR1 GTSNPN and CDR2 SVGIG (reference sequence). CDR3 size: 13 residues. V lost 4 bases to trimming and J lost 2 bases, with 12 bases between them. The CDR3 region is CAWTVDSTYEQYF. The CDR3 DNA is TGTGCCTGGACCGTGGACAGTACCTACGAGCAGTACTTC.

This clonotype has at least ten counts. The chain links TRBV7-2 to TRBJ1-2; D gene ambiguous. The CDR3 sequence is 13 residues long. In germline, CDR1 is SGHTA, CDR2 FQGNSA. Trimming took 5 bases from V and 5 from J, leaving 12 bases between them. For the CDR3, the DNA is TGTGCCAGCAGCCAAACGGCGGGGTATGGCTACACCTTC. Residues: CASSQTAGYGYTF.

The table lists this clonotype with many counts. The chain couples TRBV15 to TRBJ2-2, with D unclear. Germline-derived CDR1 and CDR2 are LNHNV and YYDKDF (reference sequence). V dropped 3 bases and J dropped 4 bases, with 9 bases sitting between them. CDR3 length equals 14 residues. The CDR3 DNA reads TGTGCCACCAGCAGGCTGGTGGGCACCGGGGAGCTGTTTTTT. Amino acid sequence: CATSRLVGTGELFF.

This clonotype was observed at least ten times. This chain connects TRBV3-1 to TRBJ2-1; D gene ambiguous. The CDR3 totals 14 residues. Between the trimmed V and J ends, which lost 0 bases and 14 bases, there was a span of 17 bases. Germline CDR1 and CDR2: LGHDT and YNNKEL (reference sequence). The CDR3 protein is CASSQEGLFIPEFF. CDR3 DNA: TGTGCCAGCAGCCAAGAGGGCCTATTTATACCGGAGTTCTTC.

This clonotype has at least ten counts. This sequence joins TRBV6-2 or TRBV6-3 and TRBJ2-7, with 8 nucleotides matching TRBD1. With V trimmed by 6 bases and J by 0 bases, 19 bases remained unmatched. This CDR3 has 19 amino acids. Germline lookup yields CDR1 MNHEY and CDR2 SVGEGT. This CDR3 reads CASSRAFGTGHILSYEQYF. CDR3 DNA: TGTGCCAGCAGCCGGGCGTTCGGGACAGGCCACATCCTCTCCTACGAGCAGTACTTC.